This T cell receptor beta chain was profiled in a study of control samples from healthy donors and cancer patients. Method: immunoSEQ multiplex PCR; TCRdb's copy keeps in-frame clones and lacks some. The sample has nearly 200,000 clones; about 89% are singletons. Germline-derived CDR1 and CDR2 are SGHAT and FQDESV (reference sequence). CDR3 length: 15 amino acids. V lost 5 bases, J lost 0 bases, and 14 bases lay in between. The V and J genes are TRBV11-1 and TRBJ2-7; D is uncertain. The sequenced sample consisted of blood. This TCR was recovered from a young man in good health. CDR3 residues: CASSEATGSSYEQYF. The CDR3 nucleotides read TGTGCCAGCAGCGAGGCGACTGGAAGCTCCTACGAGCAGTACTTC. Complete variable domain (other parts from reference TRBV11-1 and TRBJ2-7): EAEVAQSPRYKITEKSQAVAFWCDPISGHATLYWYRQILGQGPELLVQFQDESVVDDSQLPKDRFSAERLKGVDSTLKIQPAELGDSAMYLCASSEATGSSYEQYFGPGTRLTVT.